These 13 T cell receptor beta chains share one sample of origin, sequenced in a study of blood T cells in healthy people across ages. PCR was performed a second time for about 7 to 12 cycles using a sample-barcoded 5' primer and a J-beta primer mix. Each CDR3 protein gets one entry after TCRdb re-called the 5' RACE reads with MiXCR. The data contain 780,000 or so distinct CDR3 sequences, around three fifths of them singletons. Sequencing was performed on blood. Every receptor here comes from a man aged 35 to 55 in good health.

The chain joins TRBV6-5 to TRBJ2-5, with D possibly called TRBD1 or TRBD2 (5 bases each). CDR1 is MNHEY, CDR2 SVGAGI, per germline. The CDR3 covers 10 residues. The CDR3 is CAGVEETQYF. CDR3 nucleotides: TGTGCGGGGGTGGAAGAGACCCAGTACTTC.

The CDR3 DNA follows: TGCAGTGCCAAGGCCGGGACAGGGTACAATGAGCAGTTCTTC. Residues: CSAKAGTGYNEQFF. The chain uses TRBV20-1 and TRBJ2-1; 9 bases are shared with TRBD1. This CDR3 contains 14 residues. Germline V gene lookup returns CDR1 DFQATT and CDR2 SNEGSKA (reference sequence). The J segment lost 4 bases and the V segment lost 6 bases, leaving 7 bases of the junction unmatched.

V and J are TRBV24-1 and TRBJ2-7; no reliable D call. The CDR3 has 16 residues. Trimming shortened V by 2 bases and J by 0 bases, and 13 bases separated the two germline ends. Germline V CDR1 and CDR2: KGHDR, SFDVKD. The CDR3 coding sequence is TGTGCCACCAGTGATTCTACAGCTTCGAGCTCCTACGAGCAGTACTTC. Residues: CATSDSTASSSYEQYF.

The chain recombines TRBV20-1 with TRBJ2-1; 9 bases line up with TRBD1. In germline, CDR1 is DFQATT, CDR2 SNEGSKA (reference sequence). The J segment lost 13 bases and the V segment lost 3 bases, leaving 10 bases of the junction unmatched. The CDR3 contains 13 residues. The CDR3 DNA sequence: TGCAGTGCTAGGAGGAACCCGGGACAGGGACAGTTCTTC. It codes for CSARRNPGQGQFF.

V and J are TRBV12-3 or TRBV12-4 and TRBJ1-6; 9 bases agree with TRBD1. The CDR3 contains 15 residues. The V segment lost 5 bases and the J segment 7 bases; nucleotides outside the gene matches: 6. In DNA form, the CDR3 reads TGTGCCAGCAGTGGACAGGGGTTGGACAATTCACCCCTCCACTTT. Protein: CASSGQGLDNSPLHF.

In its sample, this clonotype was seen a few times. The chain recombines TRBV29-1 with TRBJ2-7; D is possibly TRBD1 (6 bases). CDR1 and CDR2 from the germline V gene are SQVTM and ANQGSEA. Trimming shortened V by 7 bases and J by 2 bases, and 15 bases separated the two germline ends. The CDR3 spans 13 residues. The CDR3 here is CSAEDSTAYEQYF. The CDR3 region has the DNA TGCAGCGCTGAGGACAGCACTGCCTACGAGCAGTACTTC.

This rearrangement joins TRBV29-1 to TRBJ2-1; 8 positions agree with TRBD2. This CDR3 has 13 amino acids. CDR1 and CDR2 (germline): SQVTM, ANQGSEA. The V and J ends lost 3 bases and 6 bases, in that order; junction bases with no gene match: 4. CDR3 bases: TGCAGCGTTGACACTAGCGGAGTCAATGAGCAGTTCTTC. This encodes CSVDTSGVNEQFF.

This clonotype was counted between two and nine times. The chain links TRBV4-3 to TRBJ2-3, with D perhaps being TRBD1 or TRBD2 (5 bases each). This CDR3 is 15 amino acids long. V lost 0 bases to trimming and J lost 3 bases, with 10 bases between them. CDR1 is LGHNA, CDR2 YSLEER, per germline. The CDR3 sequence is CASSQEGTETDTQYF. Here the CDR3 DNA reads TGCGCCAGCAGCCAAGAAGGGACGGAAACAGATACGCAGTATTTT.

The chain combines TRBV11-3 with TRBJ2-1; 12 bases are shared with TRBD1. Germline CDR1 SGHNT, CDR2 YENEEA. This CDR3 is 16 amino acids long. V was clipped by 3 bases and J by 9 bases; unmatched bases: 9. In DNA, the CDR3 is TGTGCCAGCAGCTTCTTGGGACAGGGGGCCAATAGTGAGCAGTTCTTC. Protein sequence: CASSFLGQGANSEQFF.

The rearrangement links TRBV28 to TRBJ2-4, with TRBD1 identical over 7 bases. V was clipped by 2 bases and J by 7 bases; unmatched bases: 8. CDR3 length equals 15 residues. Per the germline V gene, CDR1 is MDHEN and CDR2 is SYDVKM. The CDR3, as DNA: TGTGCCAGCAGTTTACCCCGACAGGGCCTGAACATTCAGTACTTC. The encoded protein is CASSLPRQGLNIQYF.

V gene TRBV20-1 combines with J gene TRBJ2-5, with 13 bases that match TRBD2. The J call may be mistaken, given a closer DNA end match to TRBJ2-7. The germline gives CDR1 DFQATT, CDR2 SNEGSKA (reference sequence). The CDR3 is made up of 14 amino acids. The CDR3: CSGSPGLAGVEQYF. CDR3 bases: TGCAGTGGGAGCCCAGGACTAGCGGGAGTCGAGCAGTACTTC.

J is TRBJ2-7 and V is TRBV29-1; TRBD1 matches at 9 bases. Germline values: CDR1 SQVTM, CDR2 ANQGSEA. V lost 6 bases, J lost 3 bases, and 6 bases stayed unmatched. The CDR3 spans 13 residues. CDR3: CSVTGQGFYEQYF. The CDR3 DNA reads as TGCAGCGTCACGGGACAGGGCTTCTACGAGCAGTACTTC.

CDR3 coding DNA: TGTGCCAGCAGCACTAGGGTCCCCGGGACACCATACGAGCAGTACTTC. Its protein is CASSTRVPGTPYEQYF. The chain recombines TRBV7-2 with TRBJ2-5, with a possible D match to TRBD1 (6 bases). The J call is in doubt because the DNA end fits TRBJ2-7 better. Germline V gene sequence: CDR1 SGHTA, CDR2 FQGNSA. This CDR3 region has 16 residues.